This T cell receptor beta chain was recorded in a study of cytomegalovirus exposure and HLA in healthy donors. Vbeta (60) and Jbeta (13) primers were used in the PCR. Profiled with immunoSEQ multiplex PCR; TCRdb holds only in-frame clones, not every one. The sample data list around 26,000 clones. V lost 6 bases and J lost 1, with 15 bases in between. This CDR3 is built from 15 residues. Germline V lookup: CDR1 SGHTA, CDR2 FQGTGA. The chain joins TRBV7-3 to TRBJ1-1; D remains ambiguous. The receptor's source is a male donor in good health and CMV-seropositive. Sequencing was carried out using PBMCs. For the CDR3, the DNA is TGTGCCAGCAGACAATCGACAATTTCGAACACTGAAGCTTTCTTT. Translation: CASRQSTISNTEAFF.